The 32 T cell receptor beta chains reported below all come from one sample, sequenced in a study of cytomegalovirus exposure and HLA in healthy donors. Primers for the PCR totalled 60 Vbeta and 13 Jbeta. Sequencing was performed with immunoSEQ multiplex PCR; in TCRdb, only in-frame clones are kept and a portion is missing. The table records roughly 190,000 clones, 60% to 80% of them present only once. The source material was PBMCs. The receptors here all came from a middle-aged man in good health and CMV-seronegative.

This clone showed up just a few times. CDR3 DNA sequence: TGTGCCAGCAGCTATGACAGGGTTGGTGGAAACACCATATATTTT. It encodes CASSYDRVGGNTIYF. The chain has TRBV5-4 and TRBJ1-3; 7 nucleotides line up with TRBD1. The CDR3 covers 15 residues. The germline CDR1 and CDR2 sequences are SGHNT and YYREEE (reference sequence). The J segment lost 3 bases and the V segment lost 3 bases, leaving 6 bases of the junction unmatched.

V usage is TRBV30 and J usage is TRBJ1-6, with TRBD1 matching 7 bases. The germline CDR1 and CDR2 sequences are GTSNPN and SVGIG (reference sequence). V gave up 3 bases and J gave up 6 bases; unmatched junction bases: 5. The CDR3 length is 14 residues. The DNA of the CDR3 is TGTGCCTGGAGGGTAGGGACAGTTAATTCACCCCTCCACTTT. Its protein is CAWRVGTVNSPLHF.

The V and J genes are TRBV19 and TRBJ2-7, with 8 bases lining up with TRBD1. V shed 3 bases and J 5 bases; nucleotides not matched to a gene: 9. The CDR3 has 15 amino acids. From germline, CDR1 is LNHDA and CDR2 SQIVND (reference sequence). The CDR3 DNA reads TGTGCCAGTAGTATTGTGAGGACAGGGAGAGACGAGCAGTACTTC. It yields the protein CASSIVRTGRDEQYF.

This clone has just a few counts. This chain uses TRBV28 with TRBJ2-7; D might be TRBD2 (5 bases). The length of the CDR3 is 15 residues. Germline CDR1 reads MDHEN; CDR2 reads SYDVKM. Trimming pared 1 base from V and 0 bases from J, leaving 10 bases between. CDR3 residues: CASSLFSVSSYEQYF. The CDR3 region has the DNA TGTGCCAGCAGTTTATTTAGCGTAAGCTCCTACGAGCAGTACTTC.

The chain combines TRBV13 with TRBJ1-2, with TRBD1 matching over 7 bases. This CDR3 contains 16 residues. Germline lookup yields CDR1 PRHDT and CDR2 FYEKMQ (reference sequence). V lost 5 bases, J lost 4 bases, and 13 bases stayed unmatched. The CDR3 sequence is CASSPDLGDSIYGYTF. The DNA for the CDR3 is TGTGCCAGCAGCCCCGACCTGGGGGACAGCATCTATGGCTACACCTTC.

This clone was observed a handful of times. The chain joins TRBV6-1 to TRBJ1-5; maybe TRBD1 (5 bases). The V gene lost 1 base and the J gene lost 1 base, with 8 bases spanning the gap. CDR1 is MNHNS and CDR2 is SASEGT in the germline V gene. The CDR3 spans 15 residues. CDR3 loop: CASSEGTSSNQPQHF. In nucleotides, the CDR3 is TGTGCCAGCAGTGAAGGGACATCGAGCAATCAGCCCCAGCATTTT.

The chain links TRBV4-2 to TRBJ2-1; possible D gene TRBD2, 6 bases. V was shortened by 1 base and J by 10 bases, with 17 bases between the two germline ends. Per germline, CDR1 LGHNA and CDR2 YNFKEQ. The CDR3 runs 15 residues. The CDR3 DNA is TGTGCCAGCAGCCAAGCGGGAGCCTCCTTTATAGAGCAGTTCTTC. Encoded protein: CASSQAGASFIEQFF.

This clone was seen a handful of times. The chain uses TRBV5-6 and TRBJ1-1; the D is unclear. V was clipped by 4 bases and J by 5 bases, with 15 bases between them. The CDR3 is made up of 14 amino acids. Germline-derived CDR1 and CDR2 are SGHDT and YYEEEE. DNA for the CDR3: TGTGCCAGCAGCACCTACGGGGATGATACTGAAGCTTTCTTT. Protein product: CASSTYGDDTEAFF.

This chain connects TRBV5-1 to TRBJ2-1, with a possible D match to TRBD1 (6 bases). There are 15 residues in the CDR3. Germline V gene lookup returns CDR1 SGHRS and CDR2 YFSETQ. V was clipped by 1 base and J by 11 bases, with 19 bases between them. The CDR3 here is CASSLRDRPLNQQFF. The CDR3, as DNA: TGCGCCAGCAGCTTGCGAGACAGGCCTTTAAACCAGCAGTTCTTC.

This clone was seen a single time. The genes are TRBV4-3 and TRBJ2-7; possible D gene TRBD2, 6 bases. V shed 1 base and J shed 2 bases, with 9 bases lying between them. CDR3 length: 14 residues. Per germline, CDR1 LGHNA and CDR2 YSLEER. The CDR3 sequence is CASSQVWGAYEQYF. CDR3 DNA sequence: TGCGCCAGCAGCCAAGTATGGGGGGCCTACGAGCAGTACTTC.

The CDR3 sequence is CASSLGGGQETQYF. The CDR3 DNA follows: TGTGCCAGCAGCTTAGGGGGGGGCCAAGAGACCCAGTACTTC. The genes are TRBV11-3 and TRBJ2-5, with 7 bases identical to TRBD2. CDR1 and CDR2 (germline): SGHNT, YENEEA. With V trimmed by 1 base and J by 1 base, 0 bases remained unmatched. The CDR3 is 14 amino acids.

The rearrangement uses TRBV7-3 and TRBJ2-1, with a possible D match to TRBD1 (6 bases). There are 14 residues in the CDR3. Germline V gives CDR1 SGHTA, CDR2 FQGTGA. The V end was cut by 5 bases, the J end by 10 bases, with 18 bases between. In nucleotides, the CDR3 is TGTGCCAGCAGCGATACAGGGCCGGTTCGCGAGCAGTTCTTC. Translation: CASSDTGPVREQFF.

This clone has only a few counts. This chain connects TRBV4-3 to TRBJ1-3; D gene uncertain. CDR3 length: 15 amino acids. V lost 1 base and J 4 bases, leaving 11 bases between the germline ends. Germline V gene lookup returns CDR1 LGHNA and CDR2 YSLEER. For the CDR3, the DNA is TGCGCCAGCAGCCAAGCACCTGGGCCCGGAAACACCATATATTTT. It is translated as CASSQAPGPGNTIYF.

V usage is TRBV5-1 and J usage is TRBJ1-1; the match to TRBD1 covers 7 bases. J lost 0 bases, V lost 3 bases, and 20 bases had no gene match. The germline gives CDR1 SGHRS, CDR2 YFSETQ. There are 20 residues in the CDR3. The CDR3, as DNA: TGCGCCAGCAGCTCGCCATCCCGTACAGGGGCACAAGTAGTGAACACTGAAGCTTTCTTT. Its translation is CASSSPSRTGAQVVNTEAFF.

The chain recombines TRBV19 with TRBJ2-7; D might be TRBD2 (5 bases). CDR1 is LNHDA and CDR2 is SQIVND in the germline V gene (reference sequence). V lost 1 base to trimming and J lost 6 bases, with 19 bases between them. The CDR3 runs to 16 residues. The CDR3 coding sequence is TGTGCCAGTAGTATAGGTTTTGAGACAAGGAGGTCCGAGCAGTACTTC. Its protein product is CASSIGFETRRSEQYF. Looking up the rest from reference TRBV19 and TRBJ2-7 gives the full variable domain: DGGITQSPKYLFRKEGQNVTLSCEQNLNHDAMYWYRQDPGQGLRLIYYSQIVNDFQKGDIAEGYSVSREKKESFPLTVTSAQKNPTAFYLCASSIGFETRRSEQYFGPGTRLTVT.

V and J are TRBV6-1 and TRBJ2-2, with a weak D call TRBD1 (6 bases). The germline V gene has CDR1 MNHNS and CDR2 SASEGT. The CDR3 sequence is 13 residues long. V was clipped by 6 bases and J by 6 bases, with 11 bases between them. Here the CDR3 reads CASRRQVSGELFF. The CDR3 DNA reads as TGTGCCAGCAGACGACAGGTCTCCGGGGAGCTGTTTTTT.

The gene calls are TRBV19 and TRBJ1-5; unclear D gene. CDR3 length: 15 amino acids. The V gene's germline CDR1 is LNHDA and CDR2 SQIVND (reference sequence). Deletions cut 4 bases from V and 6 bases from J, with 16 bases between. Written as DNA, the CDR3 is TGTGCCAGTAGTAACGGTCAGGTCGGTAGTCAGCCCCAGCATTTT. Protein sequence: CASSNGQVGSQPQHF.

The chain has TRBV19 and TRBJ1-5, with 7 bases lining up with TRBD1. CDR3 length equals 15 residues. V gave up 5 bases and J gave up 4 bases; unmatched junction bases: 8. Germline CDR1 reads LNHDA; CDR2 reads SQIVND (reference sequence). CDR3 in DNA: TGTGCCAGTAGTTCCACGGACAGGCAGAATCAGCCCCAGCATTTT. This encodes CASSSTDRQNQPQHF.

This clone was seen a handful of times. This chain connects TRBV11-3 to TRBJ2-5; possible D gene TRBD2, 5 bases. V was cut by 2 bases and J by 9 bases, with 7 bases left in between. There are 11 residues in the CDR3. The V gene's germline CDR1 is SGHNT and CDR2 YENEEA. CDR3 protein: CASSLPGAQYF. The DNA of the CDR3 is TGTGCCAGCAGCTTACCCGGGGCCCAGTACTTC. The whole variable domain, filled in from reference TRBV11-3 and TRBJ2-5, reads EAGVVQSPRYKIIEKKQPVAFWCNPISGHNTLYWYLQNLGQGPELLIRYENEEAVDDSQLPKDRFSAERLKGVDSTLKIQPAELGDSAVYLCASSLPGAQYFGPGTRLLVL.

This chain joins TRBV6-5 and TRBJ2-3; tentative D call: TRBD1 (5 bases). The V end was cut by 8 bases, the J end by 3 bases, with 18 bases between. Germline CDR1 and CDR2: MNHEY and SVGAGI. This CDR3 region has 15 residues. CDR3: CASRPWQGQTDTQYF. CDR3 bases: TGTGCCAGCCGGCCTTGGCAGGGTCAAACAGATACGCAGTATTTT.

V is TRBV10-3 and J is TRBJ1-1, with a possible D match to TRBD1 (6 bases). The V end was cut by 6 bases, the J end by 3 bases, with 14 bases between. The CDR3 runs 14 residues. Per the germline V gene, CDR1 is ENHRY and CDR2 is SYGVKD. DNA of the CDR3: TGTGCCATCAGAGAAGCCAGGGGTGACACTGAAGCTTTCTTT. Encoded protein: CAIREARGDTEAFF.

V usage is TRBV7-2 and J usage is TRBJ2-7; 8 bases are a match to TRBD1. In germline, CDR1 is SGHTA, CDR2 FQGNSA. The CDR3 has 15 amino acids. The trim removed 4 bases at V and 3 bases at J, leaving 8 bases unmatched. The DNA of the CDR3 is TGTGCCAGCAGCTACAAACAGGGACAGGTCTACGAGCAGTACTTC. Translating it yields CASSYKQGQVYEQYF. The full variable domain, in which reference TRBV7-2 and TRBJ2-7 provide the parts outside the CDR3, is GAGVSQSPSNKVTEKGKDVELRCDPISGHTALYWYRQSLGQGLEFLIYFQGNSAPDKSGLPSDRFSAERTGGSVSTLTIQRTQQEDSAVYLCASSYKQGQVYEQYFGPGTRLTVT.

There are a few counts of this clone. V usage is TRBV5-6 and J usage is TRBJ2-7; TRBD2 matches 10 bases. The germline CDR1 and CDR2 sequences are SGHDT and YYEEEE. This CDR3 region has 14 residues. With V trimmed by 1 base and J by 6 bases, 4 bases remained unmatched. The CDR3 DNA is TGTGCCAGCAGCTTGAGCGGGAGGGGTGCCGAGCAGTACTTC. It translates to CASSLSGRGAEQYF.

The J gene is TRBJ2-3, the V gene TRBV5-1; 8 bases fit TRBD2. CDR1 SGHRS and CDR2 YFSETQ come from the germline V gene. The CDR3 runs 16 residues. V shed 2 bases, J shed 6 bases, and the junction held 11 bases outside the gene matches. CDR3 in amino acids: CASSLSGRAVTDTQYF. The CDR3 nucleotides read TGCGCCAGCAGCTTAAGCGGGAGAGCCGTCACTGATACGCAGTATTTT.

The chain is built from TRBV5-5 and TRBJ2-7, with TRBD1 identical over 7 bases. V trimming: 1 base; J trimming: 3 bases; junction bases outside the gene matches: 4. CDR1 and CDR2 (germline): SGHKS, YYEKEE (reference sequence). CDR3 length: 14 amino acids. The CDR3 sequence is CASSLRTGLYEQYF. The CDR3 DNA is TGTGCCAGCAGCTTGAGGACAGGCCTCTACGAGCAGTACTTC.

This clone was detected a few times. This rearrangement joins TRBV4-1 to TRBJ2-7; the match to TRBD2 covers 11 bases. Losses at the gene ends were 2 bases for V and 2 bases for J; bases not matched to a gene: 2. Germline V gene data show CDR1 as MGHRA and CDR2 as YSYEKL. The CDR3 sequence is 15 residues long. This CDR3 is CASSQISGRAYEQYF. The DNA for the CDR3 is TGCGCCAGCAGCCAAATTAGCGGGAGGGCCTACGAGCAGTACTTC.

The CDR3 here is CASGREPAGELFF. In DNA form, the CDR3 reads TGCGCCAGCGGGCGGGAGCCGGCCGGGGAGCTGTTTTTT. This chain uses TRBV5-1 with TRBJ2-2, with TRBD2 matching over 7 bases. V gave up 7 bases and J gave up 6 bases; unmatched junction bases: 6. From germline, CDR1 is SGHRS and CDR2 YFSETQ. The CDR3 spans 13 residues. The full variable domain, completed using reference TRBV5-1 and TRBJ2-2, is KAGVTQTPRYLIKTRGQQVTLSCSPISGHRSVSWYQQTPGQGLQFLFEYFSETQRNKGNFPGRFSGRQFSNSRSEMNVSTLELGDSALYLCASGREPAGELFFGEGSRLTVL.

V and J are TRBV10-3 and TRBJ1-1; possible D gene TRBD1, 5 bases. This CDR3 is built from 14 residues. V lost 2 bases and J lost 5, with 12 bases in between. The germline CDR1 and CDR2 sequences are ENHRY and SYGVKD. DNA for the CDR3: TGTGCCATCAGTGAGGACAGCCAGAGGACTGAAGCTTTCTTT. It specifies CAISEDSQRTEAFF.

About this clone itself: At one end, the junction sequence differs from germline, possibly due to a read error. The J gene is TRBJ2-1, the V gene TRBV29-1; 8 bases align to TRBD2. The germline gives CDR1 SQVTM, CDR2 ANQGSEA. CDR3 length: 13 amino acids. The CDR3: CSVEEREAGDGLF. The CDR3 region has the DNA TGCAGCGTTGAAGAGCGGGAGGCAGGGGACGGGCTCTTC.

The V call is TRBV29-1, the J call TRBJ2-3; D may be TRBD2 (5 bases). The germline V gene has CDR1 SQVTM and CDR2 ANQGSEA. Trimming pared 3 bases from V and 2 bases from J, leaving 15 bases between. The CDR3 totals 15 residues. CDR3 in amino acids: CSVEGWYGNTDTQYF. CDR3 bases: TGCAGCGTTGAGGGTTGGTACGGGAACACAGATACGCAGTATTTT.

This clone was observed a single time. The chain couples TRBV7-9 to TRBJ1-4; D not resolved. Trimming shortened V by 2 bases and J by 3 bases, and 10 bases separated the two germline ends. Germline V gene lookup returns CDR1 SEHNR and CDR2 FQNEAQ (reference sequence). The CDR3 consists of 15 residues. The CDR3 nucleotides read TGTGCCAGCAGCTTAAGCGGTGGGGCTAATGAAAAACTGTTTTTT. Translated, it gives CASSLSGGANEKLFF.

This clone is a singleton in its sample. The chain couples TRBV7-9 to TRBJ2-7; 7 bases align to TRBD1. Germline V lookup: CDR1 SEHNR, CDR2 FQNEAQ (reference sequence). With 3 bases clipped from V and 4 bases from J, the junction kept 15 bases outside the gene matches. The CDR3 spans 17 residues. CDR3 amino acids: CASSFASRRGTLYEQYF. DNA of the CDR3: TGTGCCAGCAGCTTCGCGTCCCGCAGGGGGACGTTATACGAGCAGTACTTC.